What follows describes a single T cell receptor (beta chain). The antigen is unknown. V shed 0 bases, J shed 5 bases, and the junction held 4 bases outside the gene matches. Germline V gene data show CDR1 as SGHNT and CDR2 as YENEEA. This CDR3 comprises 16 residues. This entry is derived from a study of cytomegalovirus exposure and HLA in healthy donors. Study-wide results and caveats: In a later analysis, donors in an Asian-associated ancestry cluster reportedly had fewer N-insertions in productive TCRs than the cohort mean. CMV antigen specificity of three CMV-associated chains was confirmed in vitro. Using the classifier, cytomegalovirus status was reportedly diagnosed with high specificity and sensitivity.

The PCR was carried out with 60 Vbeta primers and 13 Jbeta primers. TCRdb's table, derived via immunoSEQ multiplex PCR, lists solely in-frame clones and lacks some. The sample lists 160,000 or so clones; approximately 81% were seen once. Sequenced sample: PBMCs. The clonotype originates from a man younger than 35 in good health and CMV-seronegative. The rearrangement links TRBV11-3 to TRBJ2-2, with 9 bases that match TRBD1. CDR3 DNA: TGTGCCAGCAGCTTAGATCTCGGACAGGGGACCGGGGAGCTGTTTTTT. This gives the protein CASSLDLGQGTGELFF.